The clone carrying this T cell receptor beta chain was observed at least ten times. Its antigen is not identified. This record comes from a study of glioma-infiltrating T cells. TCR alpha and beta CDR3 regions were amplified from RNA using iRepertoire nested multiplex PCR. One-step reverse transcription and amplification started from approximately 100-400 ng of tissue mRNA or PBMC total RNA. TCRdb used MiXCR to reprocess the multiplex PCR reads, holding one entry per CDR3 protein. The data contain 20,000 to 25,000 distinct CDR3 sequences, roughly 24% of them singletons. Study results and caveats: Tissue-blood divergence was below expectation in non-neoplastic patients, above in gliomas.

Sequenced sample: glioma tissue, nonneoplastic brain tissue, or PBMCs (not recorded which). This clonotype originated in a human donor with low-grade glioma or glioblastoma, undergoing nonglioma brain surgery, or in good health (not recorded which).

The CDR3 reads CASSSGTSGTGELFF. CDR3 nucleotides: TGTGCCAGCAGTTCCGGGACTAGCGGCACCGGGGAGCTGTTTTTT. The chain joins TRBV6-1 to TRBJ2-2; 11 bases are a match to TRBD2. With V trimmed by 5 bases and J by 4 bases, 3 bases remained unmatched. The CDR3 spans 15 residues. Germline CDR1 reads MNHNS; CDR2 reads SASEGT.